The 12 T cell receptor beta chains given below trace back to one sample, sequenced in a study of cytomegalovirus exposure and HLA in healthy donors. PCR amplification relied on 60 Vbeta primers (plus 13 Jbeta primers). The repertoire was sequenced with immunoSEQ multiplex PCR; TCRdb's copy has only in-frame clones and lacks some. The sample records about 140,000 clones, 80% being singletons. Sequencing was performed on PBMCs. These receptors were obtained from a middle-aged man in good health and CMV-seronegative.

This clone was observed a single time. The chain recombines TRBV4-2 with TRBJ2-7; 9 bases align to TRBD2. Germline CDR1 LGHNA, CDR2 YNFKEQ. With V trimmed by 1 base and J by 2 bases, 9 bases remained unmatched. CDR3 length equals 17 residues. The CDR3 region is CASSQVGGGAGTYEQYF. CDR3 coding DNA: TGTGCCAGCAGCCAAGTTGGCGGGGGGGCCGGCACCTACGAGCAGTACTTC.

The rearrangement joins TRBV27 to TRBJ2-7, with 8 bases lining up with TRBD2. V lost 8 bases, J lost 2 bases, and 11 bases stayed unmatched. The CDR3 extends over 15 amino acids. Germline lookup yields CDR1 MNHEY and CDR2 SMNVEV (reference sequence). The CDR3 sequence is CASGNRGGGTYEQYF. CDR3 nucleotides: TGTGCCAGCGGTAATCGGGGGGGAGGAACCTACGAGCAGTACTTC.

This chain uses TRBV4-1 with TRBJ2-1, with 9 bases fitting TRBD1. The CDR3 totals 18 residues. V lost 0 bases and J lost 3; bases outside the gene matches: 9. Per the germline V gene, CDR1 is MGHRA and CDR2 is YSYEKL. The CDR3 here is CASSQDPSRDRVYNEQFF. DNA for the CDR3: TGCGCCAGCAGCCAAGATCCTTCTCGGGACAGGGTCTACAATGAGCAGTTCTTC.

Written as DNA, the CDR3 is TGTGCCAGCAGCTTGTTTAGCGGGGGGCATAAATCTGGGTCCTACGAGCAGTACTTC. Amino acid sequence: CASSLFSGGHKSGSYEQYF. The chain carries TRBV5-4 and TRBJ2-7; TRBD2 matches 10 bases. Germline V gene sequence: CDR1 SGHNT, CDR2 YYREEE (reference sequence). This CDR3 comprises 19 residues. The junction had 14 bases not matched to a gene; V was cut back by 1 base and J by 1 base.

This clone was counted a single time. The chain has TRBV7-2 and TRBJ1-2, with a weak D call TRBD1 (6 bases). The germline gives CDR1 SGHTA, CDR2 FQGNSA. Trimming pared 5 bases from V and 4 bases from J, leaving 14 bases between. The CDR3 covers 14 residues. The chain's CDR3 is CASSISGQIYGYTF. CDR3 bases: TGTGCCAGCAGCATTTCAGGACAGATCTATGGCTACACCTTC.

The chain has TRBV19 and TRBJ2-2; 8 positions match TRBD1. The V gene end was trimmed by 5 bases and the J gene end by 4 bases; junction bases not matched to a gene: 6. The CDR3 covers 15 residues. Germline V gene lookup returns CDR1 LNHDA and CDR2 SQIVND (reference sequence). CDR3 DNA: TGTGCCAGTAGTCCGTGGACAGGGACCACCGGGGAGCTGTTTTTT. Protein product: CASSPWTGTTGELFF.

Only a few counts were recorded for this clone. The J gene is TRBJ1-2, the V gene TRBV30, with a possible D match to TRBD1 (5 bases). This CDR3 region has 14 residues. The V end was cut by 4 bases, the J end by 4 bases, with 16 bases between. Germline V CDR1 and CDR2: GTSNPN, SVGIG (reference sequence). CDR3 coding DNA: TGTGCCTGGAAAATGGGACGGGGGTTCTATGGCTACACCTTC. It codes for CAWKMGRGFYGYTF.

This clone appeared a single time. The V call is TRBV10-3, the J call TRBJ1-1; D ambiguous. The CDR3 has 16 residues. The V gene lost 4 bases and the J gene lost 2 bases, with 17 bases spanning the gap. CDR1 and CDR2 from the germline V gene are ENHRY and SYGVKD. The CDR3 DNA reads as TGTGCCATCAGTGCCCTACCGGGAGGCTTAAACACTGAAGCTTTCTTT. Translation: CAISALPGGLNTEAFF.

This clone was counted a few times. The rearrangement links TRBV6-6 to TRBJ1-5; a possible D gene is TRBD1 (6 bases). This CDR3 is built from 15 residues. Germline assignment: CDR1 MNHNY and CDR2 SVGAGI (reference sequence). V was clipped by 4 bases and J by 2 bases, with 12 bases between them. This chain's CDR3 is CASSLGALGNQPQHF. Written as DNA, the CDR3 is TGTGCCAGCAGTTTGGGGGCGCTGGGCAATCAGCCCCAGCATTTT.

This clone was picked up a small number of times. This chain links TRBV6-5 with TRBJ2-6; D is ambiguous. This CDR3 is 16 amino acids long. CDR1 and CDR2 (germline): MNHEY, SVGAGI. V was cut by 3 bases and J by 0 bases, with 9 bases left in between. CDR3 protein: CASSYDWASGANVLTF. CDR3 in DNA: TGTGCCAGCAGTTATGATTGGGCCTCTGGGGCCAACGTCCTGACTTTC.

The sample holds a few counts of this clone. The chain joins TRBV5-6 to TRBJ2-3, with TRBD1 matching 10 bases. The CDR3 sequence is 16 residues long. Germline V lookup: CDR1 SGHDT, CDR2 YYEEEE. V lost 2 bases and J lost 2; bases outside the gene matches: 5. The CDR3 spells CASSLRTGGVTDTQYF. The CDR3 coding sequence is TGTGCCAGCAGCTTAAGGACAGGGGGGGTCACAGATACGCAGTATTTT.

The rearrangement links TRBV5-6 to TRBJ2-4, with a tentative D call TRBD1 (5 bases). Germline values: CDR1 SGHDT, CDR2 YYEEEE. The CDR3 sequence is 14 residues long. The V and J ends lost 4 bases and 8 bases respectively, with 16 bases between them. In DNA form, the CDR3 reads TGTGCCAGCAGCCCTGACTTAATAGGGGACATTCAGTACTTC. This gives the protein CASSPDLIGDIQYF. The entire variable domain, with the rest obtained from reference TRBV5-6 and TRBJ2-4, is as follows: DAGVTQSPTHLIKTRGQQVTLRCSPKSGHDTVSWYQQALGQGPQFIFQYYEEEERQRGNFPDRFSGHQFPNYSSELNVNALLLGDSALYLCASSPDLIGDIQYFGAGTRLSVL.